These 26 T cell receptor beta chains came from one sample sequenced in a study of blood T cell repertoires in COVID-19. Produced via immunoSEQ multiplex PCR; TCRdb's table is partial and in-frame only. The sample lists 310,000 or so clones, around 88% occurring once. Sequenced input: peripheral blood. The receptor set was obtained from a woman in her forties or fifties with acute or convalescent COVID-19.

The CDR3 protein is CAIDDRSSYEQYF. The CDR3, as DNA: TGTGCCATCGATGACAGGAGCTCCTACGAGCAGTACTTC. The V call is TRBV28, the J call TRBJ2-7, with D tentatively TRBD1 (6 bases). Germline lookup yields CDR1 MDHEN and CDR2 SYDVKM. The CDR3 consists of 13 residues. V was pared by 10 bases and J by 0 bases, with 13 bases between.

The chain links TRBV27 to TRBJ2-7, with TRBD1 as a possible D gene (5 bases). V gave up 6 bases and J gave up 5 bases, with 11 bases separating them. The germline CDR1 and CDR2 sequences are MNHEY and SMNVEV (reference sequence). This CDR3 is built from 12 residues. Here the CDR3 DNA reads TGTGCCAGCAGGGGGCACTTAAACGAGCAGTACTTC. It encodes CASRGHLNEQYF.

There are a few counts of this clone. V is TRBV19 and J is TRBJ1-5; TRBD1 matches at 9 bases. The CDR3 consists of 16 residues. After removal of 5 bases from V and 5 bases from J, the junction contained 10 bases not matched to a gene. Per the germline V gene, CDR1 is LNHDA and CDR2 is SQIVND (reference sequence). In DNA, the CDR3 is TGTGCCAGTAGTGACGGGGACAGGGTGGTTCATCAGCCCCAGCATTTT. Protein sequence: CASSDGDRVVHQPQHF. The full variable domain, rest sourced from reference TRBV19 and TRBJ1-5, is DGGITQSPKYLFRKEGQNVTLSCEQNLNHDAMYWYRQDPGQGLRLIYYSQIVNDFQKGDIAEGYSVSREKKESFPLTVTSAQKNPTAFYLCASSDGDRVVHQPQHFGDGTRLSIL.

This clone was detected only a few times. DNA for the CDR3: TGTGCCAGCAGTTACTCGTTGACTAAAGAGACCCAGTACTTC. Its protein is CASSYSLTKETQYF. This chain connects TRBV6-5 to TRBJ2-5; D perhaps matches TRBD2 (5 bases). The CDR3 consists of 14 residues. Germline CDR1 reads MNHEY; CDR2 reads SVGAGI. The V and J ends lost 0 bases and 3 bases respectively, with 8 bases between them.

The chain employs TRBV5-1 and TRBJ1-5; maybe TRBD1 (6 bases). The germline CDR1 and CDR2 sequences are SGHRS and YFSETQ. V was cut by 3 bases and J by 3 bases, with 10 bases left in between. This CDR3 contains 14 residues. CDR3 DNA sequence: TGCGCCAGCAGCTGGGGGCCGTCCAATCAGCCCCAGCATTTT. This codes for CASSWGPSNQPQHF.

The chain joins TRBV5-6 to TRBJ1-4; 7 bases map to TRBD1. The trim removed 2 bases at V and 8 bases at J, leaving 6 bases unmatched. CDR3 size: 14 residues. Germline V gene data show CDR1 as SGHDT and CDR2 as YYEEEE. The DNA of the CDR3 is TGTGCCAGCAGCTTTAGACAGGGAGACGAAAAACTGTTTTTT. This encodes CASSFRQGDEKLFF. Full variable domain (remainder filled in from reference TRBV5-6 and TRBJ1-4): DAGVTQSPTHLIKTRGQQVTLRCSPKSGHDTVSWYQQALGQGPQFIFQYYEEEERQRGNFPDRFSGHQFPNYSSELNVNALLLGDSALYLCASSFRQGDEKLFFGSGTQLSVL.

This chain uses TRBV2 with TRBJ1-3, with no clear D. Germline assignment: CDR1 SNHLY and CDR2 FYNNEI. This CDR3 is built from 12 residues. V lost 6 bases and J 0 bases, leaving 3 bases between the germline ends. The CDR3 DNA reads TGTGCCAGCAGCAACTCTGGAAACACCATATATTTT. Its protein is CASSNSGNTIYF. Complete variable domain (other parts from reference TRBV2 and TRBJ1-3): EPEVTQTPSHQVTQMGQEVILRCVPISNHLYFYWYRQILGQKVEFLVSFYNNEISEKSEIFDDQFSVERPDGSNFTLKIRSTKLEDSAMYFCASSNSGNTIYFGEGSWLTVV.

The chain uses TRBV5-3 and TRBJ1-5; a possible D gene is TRBD1 (6 bases). TRBV5-3 is designated an ORF whose function remains uncertain. V was trimmed by 3 bases and J by 3 bases, leaving 16 bases between them. The CDR3 sequence is 16 residues long. This chain's CDR3 is CARSSQGLRDNQPQHF. For the CDR3, the DNA is TGTGCCAGAAGCTCTCAGGGGCTCAGAGACAATCAGCCCCAGCATTTT.

The rearrangement joins TRBV19 to TRBJ1-1, with D hard to call. The CDR3 spans 13 residues. V was cut by 4 bases and J by 1 base, with 7 bases left in between. The germline V gene has CDR1 LNHDA and CDR2 SQIVND (reference sequence). The CDR3: CASSKEANTEAFF. In DNA form, the CDR3 reads TGTGCCAGTAGTAAAGAGGCGAACACTGAAGCTTTCTTT.

The rearrangement links TRBV4-1 to TRBJ2-1, with 12 bases that match TRBD1. Germline V gene sequence: CDR1 MGHRA, CDR2 YSYEKL. V was clipped by 2 bases and J by 8 bases; unmatched bases: 7. The CDR3 sequence is 16 residues long. The CDR3 coding sequence is TGCGCCAGCAGCCAATTAACCGGGACAGGGGGCTATGAGCAGTTCTTC. Translation: CASSQLTGTGGYEQFF.

This chain uses TRBV4-3 with TRBJ1-2; D is possibly TRBD1 (5 bases). The V and J ends lost 3 bases and 3 bases respectively, with 14 bases between them. This CDR3 contains 15 residues. CDR1 is LGHNA, CDR2 YSLEER, per germline. The CDR3 DNA reads TGCGCCAGCAGCCACACTGCAAGGGGTGACTATGGCTACACCTTC. Translation gives CASSHTARGDYGYTF.

The V and J genes are TRBV6-4 and TRBJ2-1; 9 bases map to TRBD1. The CDR3 is made up of 15 amino acids. V shed 2 bases and J 8 bases; nucleotides not matched to a gene: 7. Germline CDR1 MRHNA, CDR2 SNTAGT. The CDR3 sequence is CASSDGGTGFDEQFF. The CDR3 bases are TGTGCCAGCAGTGACGGAGGGACAGGGTTTGATGAGCAGTTCTTC.

This clone was found once. The chain has TRBV6-5 and TRBJ1-6; no firm D call. The CDR3 length is 14 residues. V was trimmed by 7 bases and J by 0 bases, leaving 7 bases between them. Germline CDR1 reads MNHEY; CDR2 reads SVGAGI. The CDR3 protein is CASKRASYNSPLHF. The CDR3 DNA reads as TGTGCCAGCAAAAGAGCCTCCTATAATTCACCCCTCCACTTT.

V and J are TRBV11-2 and TRBJ2-7; a weak D match, TRBD2 (5 bases). Deletions cut 4 bases from V and 6 bases from J, with 13 bases between. This CDR3 has 13 amino acids. Germline-derived CDR1 and CDR2 are SGHAT and FQNNGV. The CDR3 is CASSYGLEGEQYF. The CDR3 nucleotides read TGTGCCAGCAGCTACGGGCTAGAGGGCGAGCAGTACTTC.

The table lists this clone with a few counts. The chain joins TRBV27 to TRBJ2-5; 7 nucleotides agree with TRBD2. Germline CDR1 reads MNHEY; CDR2 reads SMNVEV (reference sequence). V was pared by 7 bases and J by 9 bases, with 5 bases of the junction left unmatched. The CDR3 consists of 11 residues. The CDR3: CASTNGGSQYF. The CDR3 nucleotides are TGTGCCAGCACCAACGGGGGGTCCCAGTACTTC.

The chain has TRBV4-2 and TRBJ1-6; D not resolved. With 3 bases removed from V and 13 bases from J, the gap between germline ends came to 22 bases. The CDR3 has 16 residues. Per the germline V gene, CDR1 is LGHNA and CDR2 is YNFKEQ. The CDR3 region has the DNA TGTGCCAGCAGCCAGGTTACGGGGTCTTCTTTGGGCCCCCTCCACTTT. As protein: CASSQVTGSSLGPLHF.

This chain links TRBV6-5 with TRBJ2-7; D call uncertain. The CDR3 totals 12 residues. V dropped 6 bases and J dropped 1 base, with 7 bases sitting between them. Germline values: CDR1 MNHEY, CDR2 SVGAGI. The CDR3 bases are TGTGCCAGCAGCCCCGGGTCCTACGAGCAGTACTTC. Translating gives CASSPGSYEQYF.

This chain joins TRBV5-1 and TRBJ1-6; maybe TRBD1 (6 bases). Trimming cost V 4 bases and J 5 bases, with 13 bases left between them. Germline V gene sequence: CDR1 SGHRS, CDR2 YFSETQ. The length of the CDR3 is 15 residues. The CDR3 loop is CASSGGGVHNSPLHF. The DNA for the CDR3 is TGCGCCAGCAGCGGAGGGGGGGTCCATAATTCACCCCTCCACTTT.

The V and J genes are TRBV30 and TRBJ2-7; the D gene is possibly TRBD2 (6 bases). Between the trimmed V and J ends, which lost 2 bases and 5 bases, there was a span of 13 bases. Germline V gene sequence: CDR1 GTSNPN, CDR2 SVGIG (reference sequence). The CDR3 is 13 residues long. CDR3 coding DNA: TGTGCCTGGAGTTTGGGAGGTCTAAACGAGCAGTACTTC. Translating gives CAWSLGGLNEQYF.

This rearrangement joins TRBV19 to TRBJ2-7; 7 nucleotides line up with TRBD2. This CDR3 comprises 15 residues. Germline V gene lookup returns CDR1 LNHDA and CDR2 SQIVND (reference sequence). Trimming removed 1 base from V and 2 bases from J; junction bases left unmatched: 5. CDR3 sequence: CASSIGGGRPYEQYF. CDR3 DNA: TGTGCCAGTAGTATAGGGGGGGGACGGCCCTACGAGCAGTACTTC.

The chain is built from TRBV6-6 and TRBJ1-4, with TRBD1 matching 9 bases. The CDR3 length is 15 residues. The V and J ends lost 6 bases and 5 bases, in that order; junction bases with no gene match: 7. CDR1 is MNHNY and CDR2 is SVGAGI in the germline V gene (reference sequence). CDR3 loop: CASRPWTGVNEKLFF. The CDR3 DNA is TGTGCCAGCAGACCATGGACAGGGGTCAATGAAAAACTGTTTTTT.

In its sample, this clone was seen once. The chain uses TRBV5-8 and TRBJ1-5; D may be TRBD1 (6 bases). Germline lookup yields CDR1 SGHTS and CDR2 YDEGEE. V lost 4 bases to trimming and J lost 2 bases, with 13 bases between them. The CDR3 spans 15 residues. In nucleotides, the CDR3 is TGTGCCAGCAGCCCCACAGGGTCTGGCAATCAGCCCCAGCATTTT. Encoded protein: CASSPTGSGNQPQHF.

This clone was found once. The rearrangement uses TRBV14 and TRBJ1-1; possible D gene TRBD1, 6 bases. V lost 5 bases, J lost 0 bases, and 7 bases lay in between. The V gene's germline CDR1 is SGHDN and CDR2 FVKESK. The CDR3 loop spans 13 amino acids. In nucleotides, the CDR3 is TGTGCCAGCAGCGGACAGCTGAACACTGAAGCTTTCTTT. Translated, it gives CASSGQLNTEAFF.

The chain employs TRBV5-6 and TRBJ1-4; 10 bases fit TRBD1. CDR3 length: 15 residues. J lost 5 bases, V lost 4 bases, and 5 bases had no gene match. Germline lookup yields CDR1 SGHDT and CDR2 YYEEEE. CDR3 DNA: TGTGCCAGCAGCGTACGGACAGGGGGGAATGAAAAACTGTTTTTT. Protein product: CASSVRTGGNEKLFF.

This clone appeared once. Other nucleotide sequences in the sample specify the same CDR3. The chain has TRBV7-9 and TRBJ1-1, with a possible D match to TRBD1 (5 bases). The germline gives CDR1 SEHNR, CDR2 FQNEAQ (reference sequence). Deletions cut 3 bases from V and 2 bases from J, with 7 bases between. This CDR3 contains 13 residues. CDR3 coding DNA: TGTGCCAGCAGCTTTGACAGCAACACTGAAGCTTTCTTT. Protein: CASSFDSNTEAFF.

In regard to this clone: The same CDR3 is also encoded by other DNA sequences in this sample. This chain connects TRBV7-9 to TRBJ1-5; D is unresolved. Trimming shortened V by 2 bases and J by 4 bases, and 6 bases separated the two germline ends. The CDR3 spans 13 residues. Germline CDR1 is SEHNR and CDR2 is FQNEAQ (reference sequence). CDR3 sequence (DNA): TGTGCCAGCAGCTTAAGCGGGAATCAGCCCCAGCATTTT. The encoded protein is CASSLSGNQPQHF. The complete variable domain, with remaining parts taken from reference TRBV7-9 and TRBJ1-5, reads DTGVSQNPRHKITKRGQNVTFRCDPISEHNRLYWYRQTLGQGPEFLTYFQNEAQLEKSRLLSDRFSAERPKGSFSTLEIQRTEQGDSAMYLCASSLSGNQPQHFGDGTRLSIL.